This passage covers 18 T cell receptor beta chains from one sample sequenced in a study of radiotherapy plus CTLA-4 blockade in lung cancer. Assay: immunoSEQ multiplex PCR; the TCRdb copy retains only in-frame clones and omits some. The table includes tens of thousands of clones, approximately 73% detected once. This specimen was peripheral blood, taken from a patient treated with radiotherapy plus ipilimumab. Source of these receptors: a human donor with non-small cell lung cancer who had a complete response to radiotherapy plus ipilimumab.

The J gene is TRBJ2-3, the V gene TRBV19; a possible D gene is TRBD2 (5 bases). From germline, CDR1 is LNHDA and CDR2 SQIVND (reference sequence). Trimming left V 6 bases short and J 0 bases short, with 13 bases between. The CDR3 runs to 15 residues. CDR3: CASRRERTSTDTQYF. The CDR3 DNA is TGTGCCAGTAGAAGGGAGAGGACTAGCACAGATACGCAGTATTTT.

The chain carries TRBV18 and TRBJ2-7; unclear D gene. The CDR3 is 14 amino acids. The V and J ends lost 3 bases and 0 bases respectively, with 9 bases between them. The germline V gene encodes CDR1 KGHSH and CDR2 LQKENI. The CDR3 is CASSPSSTSYEQYF. CDR3 sequence (DNA): TGTGCCAGCTCACCGAGTTCCACCTCCTACGAGCAGTACTTC.

This chain uses TRBV6-6 with TRBJ1-2, with D tentatively TRBD1 (6 bases). CDR1 and CDR2 from the germline V gene are MNHNY and SVGAGI (reference sequence). The CDR3 is made up of 13 amino acids. V dropped 5 bases and J dropped 4 bases, with 11 bases sitting between them. CDR3 residues: CASSPGQFYGYTF. The CDR3 DNA reads as TGTGCCAGCAGTCCAGGACAGTTCTATGGCTACACCTTC.

This clone came up once. The chain combines TRBV27 with TRBJ2-2, with 7 bases fitting TRBD1. After removal of 5 bases from V and 4 bases from J, the junction contained 1 base not matched to a gene. Germline CDR1 reads MNHEY; CDR2 reads SMNVEV (reference sequence). There are 13 residues in the CDR3. The CDR3 region has the DNA TGTGCCAGCAGTCACAGGGGCACCGGGGAGCTGTTTTTT. It codes for CASSHRGTGELFF.

For the CDR3, the DNA is TGTGCCAGCAGATACCAGGGCTCTGGGGCCAACGTCCTGACTTTC. This gives the protein CASRYQGSGANVLTF. This chain uses TRBV5-6 with TRBJ2-6; TRBD1 might be the D (5 bases). Trimming removed 5 bases from V and 0 bases from J, with 9 bases in between. Germline V gene data show CDR1 as SGHDT and CDR2 as YYEEEE. The CDR3 runs 15 residues.

The V gene is TRBV18, the J gene TRBJ2-1; 9 nucleotides agree with TRBD1. V lost 3 bases and J lost 9; bases outside the gene matches: 3. The CDR3 extends over 13 amino acids. Per the germline V gene, CDR1 is KGHSH and CDR2 is LQKENI. The chain's CDR3 is CASSPDRGGEQFF. The CDR3 nucleotides read TGTGCCAGCTCACCGGACAGGGGTGGTGAGCAGTTCTTC.

The rearrangement uses TRBV5-4 and TRBJ2-1; possible D gene TRBD2, 6 bases. The CDR3 has 15 residues. Between the trimmed V and J ends, which lost 6 bases and 0 bases, there was a span of 13 bases. From germline, CDR1 is SGHNT and CDR2 YYREEE (reference sequence). CDR3 bases: TGTGCCAGCACGGCGGGGCAGAGCTCCTACAATGAGCAGTTCTTC. Translation: CASTAGQSSYNEQFF.

In this sample, this clone turned up once. The gene calls are TRBV7-9 and TRBJ2-3; no clear D. CDR1 is SEHNR and CDR2 is FQNEAQ in the germline V gene (reference sequence). V was trimmed by 2 bases and J by 0 bases, leaving 9 bases between them. The CDR3 consists of 15 residues. DNA of the CDR3: TGTGCCAGCAGCTTATCTTCTCTCAGCACAGATACGCAGTATTTT. This encodes CASSLSSLSTDTQYF.

V gene TRBV5-1 combines with J gene TRBJ2-5; 9 nucleotides match TRBD2. The tail of the sequence fits TRBJ2-7 better, so the J call may be wrong. Germline V CDR1 and CDR2: SGHRS, YFSETQ. The CDR3 runs 14 residues. The CDR3 DNA reads TGCGCCAGCACGATTGGTGCTAGCGGGGACGAGCAGTACTTC. Its protein product is CASTIGASGDEQYF.

A single count supports this clone. This CDR3 is CASSVRDRGSGELFF. The CDR3 nucleotides are TGTGCCAGCAGCGTCCGGGACAGGGGATCCGGGGAGCTGTTTTTT. This chain joins TRBV9 and TRBJ2-2; 10 bases align to TRBD1. The J segment lost 6 bases and the V segment lost 2 bases, leaving 4 bases of the junction unmatched. Per the germline V gene, CDR1 is SGDLS and CDR2 is YYNGEE. The CDR3 length is 15 residues.

J is TRBJ2-1 and V is TRBV5-1; a weak D match, TRBD2 (5 bases). The length of the CDR3 is 15 residues. V was shortened by 0 bases and J by 2 bases, with 9 bases between the two germline ends. The germline CDR1 and CDR2 sequences are SGHRS and YFSETQ. CDR3 loop: CASSLADSPYNEQFF. The CDR3, as DNA: TGCGCCAGCAGCTTGGCGGACTCACCCTACAATGAGCAGTTCTTC. Full variable domain (missing parts from reference TRBV5-1 and TRBJ2-1): KAGVTQTPRYLIKTRGQQVTLSCSPISGHRSVSWYQQTPGQGLQFLFEYFSETQRNKGNFPGRFSGRQFSNSRSEMNVSTLELGDSALYLCASSLADSPYNEQFFGPGTRLTVL.

The CDR3 nucleotides are TGTGCCAGCAGCTTACGCGTTCGGGAGACCCAGTACTTC. This sequence encodes CASSLRVRETQYF. The V gene is TRBV7-9, the J gene TRBJ2-5; D uncertain. The germline V gene has CDR1 SEHNR and CDR2 FQNEAQ (reference sequence). The V end lost 2 bases, the J end lost 5 bases, and 9 bases lay between the germline ends. The CDR3 has 13 amino acids.

This clone was picked up a small number of times. V is TRBV19 and J is TRBJ1-1; D is unresolved. Germline V CDR1 and CDR2: LNHDA, SQIVND (reference sequence). Trimming pared 5 bases from V and 1 base from J, leaving 11 bases between. The CDR3 loop spans 14 amino acids. The CDR3: CASSYPTENTEAFF. CDR3 DNA sequence: TGTGCCAGTAGTTACCCTACAGAGAACACTGAAGCTTTCTTT.

V is TRBV5-1 and J is TRBJ1-4, with D perhaps matching TRBD1 (6 bases). The germline V and J ends were trimmed by 0 bases and 8 bases, with 14 bases remaining between them. The CDR3 runs to 15 residues. Germline V gene data show CDR1 as SGHRS and CDR2 as YFSETQ. CDR3 nucleotide sequence: TGCGCCAGCAGCTTGGTGGGGGCCCCAGGAGAAAAACTGTTTTTT. Translated, it gives CASSLVGAPGEKLFF. The complete variable domain, with remaining parts taken from reference TRBV5-1 and TRBJ1-4, reads KAGVTQTPRYLIKTRGQQVTLSCSPISGHRSVSWYQQTPGQGLQFLFEYFSETQRNKGNFPGRFSGRQFSNSRSEMNVSTLELGDSALYLCASSLVGAPGEKLFFGSGTQLSVL.

This clone was observed a handful of times. The rearrangement links TRBV5-4 to TRBJ1-2, with TRBD1 identical over 9 bases. Germline CDR1 reads SGHNT; CDR2 reads YYREEE (reference sequence). The CDR3 runs to 13 residues. With 4 bases clipped from V and 10 bases from J, the junction kept 8 bases outside the gene matches. DNA of the CDR3: TGTGCCAGCAGCCTGACAGGGGGACCTCCCTACACCTTC. As protein: CASSLTGGPPYTF.

In this sample, this clone turned up a few times. The chain uses TRBV6-5 and TRBJ1-6; TRBD1 agrees at 7 bases. J was trimmed by 10 bases and V by 2 bases; bases with no gene match: 2. In germline, CDR1 is MNHEY, CDR2 SVGAGI. CDR3 size: 13 residues. As DNA, the CDR3 is TGTGCCAGCAGTTACACACAGGGGTCACCCCTCCACTTT. It specifies CASSYTQGSPLHF.

The chain combines TRBV5-1 with TRBJ1-3; possible D gene TRBD1, 6 bases. Trimming cost V 4 bases and J 2 bases, with 10 bases left between them. Germline V gene lookup returns CDR1 SGHRS and CDR2 YFSETQ. The CDR3 is 14 residues long. The CDR3 sequence is CASSQGGAGNTIYF. In DNA form, the CDR3 reads TGCGCCAGCAGCCAAGGGGGGGCTGGAAACACCATATATTTT.

The chain links TRBV6-5 to TRBJ1-1; possible D gene TRBD1, 6 bases. This CDR3 is 15 amino acids long. The germline CDR1 and CDR2 sequences are MNHEY and SVGAGI. The germline V and J ends were trimmed by 5 bases and 2 bases, with 15 bases remaining between them. DNA of the CDR3: TGTGCCAGCAGTGCGGACAGACGGATTAACACTGAAGCTTTCTTT. It is translated as CASSADRRINTEAFF.